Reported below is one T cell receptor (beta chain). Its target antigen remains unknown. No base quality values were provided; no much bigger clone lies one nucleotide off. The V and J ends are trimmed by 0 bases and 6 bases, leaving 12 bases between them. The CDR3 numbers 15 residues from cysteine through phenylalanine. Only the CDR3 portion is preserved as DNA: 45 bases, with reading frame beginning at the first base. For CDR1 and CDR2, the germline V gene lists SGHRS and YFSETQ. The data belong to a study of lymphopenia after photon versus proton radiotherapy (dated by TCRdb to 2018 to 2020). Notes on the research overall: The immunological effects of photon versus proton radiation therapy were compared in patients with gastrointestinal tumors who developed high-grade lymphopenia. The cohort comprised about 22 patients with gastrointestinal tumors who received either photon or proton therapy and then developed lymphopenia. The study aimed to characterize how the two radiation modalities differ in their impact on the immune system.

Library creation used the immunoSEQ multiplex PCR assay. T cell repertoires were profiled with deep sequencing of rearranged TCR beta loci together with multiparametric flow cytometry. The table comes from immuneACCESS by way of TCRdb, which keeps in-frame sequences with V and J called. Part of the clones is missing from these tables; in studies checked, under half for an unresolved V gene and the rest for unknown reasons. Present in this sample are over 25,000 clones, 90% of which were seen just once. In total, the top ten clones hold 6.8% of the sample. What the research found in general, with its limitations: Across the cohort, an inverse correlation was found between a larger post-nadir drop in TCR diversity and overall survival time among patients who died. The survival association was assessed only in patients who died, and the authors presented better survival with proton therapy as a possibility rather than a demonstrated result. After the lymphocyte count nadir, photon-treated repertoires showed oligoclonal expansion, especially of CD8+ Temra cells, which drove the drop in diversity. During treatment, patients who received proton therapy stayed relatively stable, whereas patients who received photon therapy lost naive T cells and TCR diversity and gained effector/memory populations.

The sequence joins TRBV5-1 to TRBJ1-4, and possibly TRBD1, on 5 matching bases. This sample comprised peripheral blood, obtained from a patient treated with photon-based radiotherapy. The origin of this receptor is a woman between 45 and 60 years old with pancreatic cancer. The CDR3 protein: CASSLGGIRHEKLFF. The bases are TGCGCCAGCAGCTTGGGGGGGATCCGTCATGAAAAACTGTTTTTT.